This T cell receptor (beta chain) came from a study of blood T cell repertoires in COVID-19. Produced via immunoSEQ multiplex PCR; TCRdb's table is partial and in-frame only. This sample carries a few hundred thousand clones, roughly 85% of them seen once, and the ten largest clones take around 4.5%. Trimming stripped 7 bases from V and 9 bases from J, with 17 bases between. The germline CDR1 and CDR2 sequences are SGHNT and YYREEE (reference sequence). The CDR3 has 13 amino acids. This sequence originates from a man between 60 and 75 years old who had recovered from COVID-19. The sample was peripheral blood. The rearrangement joins TRBV5-4 to TRBJ2-1; D possibly corresponds to TRBD1 (6 bases). In DNA form, the CDR3 reads TGTGCCAGCCACGGGCAGGGGATCGCTGAGCAGTTCTTC. This gives the protein CASHGQGIAEQFF.